This TCR beta chain was sequenced in a study of blood T cell repertoires in COVID-19. In the study's own analysis: Amplification of reference gene primers was used by the study to estimate nucleated cell counts. The data were produced by immunoSEQ multiplex PCR, yet TCRdb's version contains in-frame clones alone and is incomplete. From that table come the V and J calls and clone size; the DNA was used to work out D and trimming. The table records roughly 100,000 clones, roughly 90% of them present only once. This CDR3 has 14 amino acids. The trim removed 3 bases at V and 4 bases at J, leaving 0 bases unmatched. The germline V gene has CDR1 KGHDR and CDR2 SFDVKD.

The clonotype originates from a woman at least 80 years old with acute or convalescent COVID-19. The sample taken for sequencing was peripheral blood. The chain joins TRBV24-1 to TRBJ1-2; TRBD1 aligns across 11 bases. The CDR3 is CATSDGTGGYGYTF. The CDR3 bases are TGTGCCACCAGTGATGGGACAGGGGGCTATGGCTACACCTTC.